Presented here are 30 T cell receptor beta chains from one specimen sequenced in a study of long-term antiretroviral therapy in people with HIV (dated by TCRdb to between 2021 and 2023). Sequencing of the TRB variable region was done with the immunoSEQ hsTCRB v3.0 assay at survey level resolution. TCRdb stores this immuneACCESS table with in-frame sequences only. Part of the clones is absent; in the studies checked, under half of the shortfall reflects unresolved V genes, and no reason is known for the rest. Across this sample there are approximately 15,000 clones, with roughly nine tenths seen only once. The top ten clonotypes cover 7% to 10% of the sample. The sample here was unsorted PBMCs, taken 0.3 years after starting antiretroviral therapy. The receptors originated from a man in his sixties with HIV.

J is TRBJ2-1 and V is TRBV28, with D possibly TRBD1 on 5 matching bases. The CDR3 extends over 17 amino acids. Germline values: CDR1 MDHEN, CDR2 SYDVKM. Trimming cost V 1 base and J 5 bases, with 18 bases left between them. DNA for the CDR3: TGTGCCAGCAGTTTATCGGGTAGGGGCAGGGTCCACAATGAGCAGTTCTTC. Translated: CASSLSGRGRVHNEQFF.

V is TRBV9 and J is TRBJ1-2; D might be TRBD1 (5 bases). Deletions cut 0 bases from V and 0 bases from J, with 15 bases between. The CDR3 runs 17 residues. Germline CDR1 reads SGDLS; CDR2 reads YYNGEE. The CDR3 is CASSVEAGWESNYGYTF. The CDR3 nucleotides read TGTGCCAGCAGCGTAGAGGCAGGGTGGGAGTCTAACTATGGCTACACCTTC. The full variable domain, with the rest looked up from reference TRBV9 and TRBJ1-2, is DSGVTQTPKHLITATGQRVTLRCSPRSGDLSVYWYQQSLDQGLQFLIQYYNGEERAKGNILERFSAQQFPDLHSELNLSSLELGDSALYFCASSVEAGWESNYGYTFGSGTRLTVV.

V and J are TRBV6-5 and TRBJ2-7; 8 bases match TRBD1. V gave up 1 base and J gave up 2 bases; unmatched junction bases: 1. Germline V gene data show CDR1 as MNHEY and CDR2 as SVGAGI. The length of the CDR3 is 14 residues. CDR3 nucleotide sequence: TGTGCCAGCAGTTACTGGACAGGGACCTACGAGCAGTACTTC. This codes for CASSYWTGTYEQYF.

This clone was detected only a few times. This chain connects TRBV7-8 to TRBJ2-7, with D maybe TRBD1 (6 bases). Trimming stripped 1 base from V and 2 bases from J, with 15 bases between. CDR3 length equals 16 residues. The germline gives CDR1 SGHVS, CDR2 FQNEAQ. CDR3 protein: CASSLVDTGTPYEQYF. The DNA for the CDR3 is TGTGCCAGCAGCTTAGTAGATACAGGGACGCCCTACGAGCAGTACTTC.

This chain links TRBV5-1 with TRBJ2-2; D not certain. The germline CDR1 and CDR2 sequences are SGHRS and YFSETQ. V lost 0 bases to trimming and J lost 1 base, with 7 bases between them. The CDR3 has 15 residues. In DNA, the CDR3 is TGCGCCAGCAGCTTGGTTCCGGGGAACACCGGGGAGCTGTTTTTT. It codes for CASSLVPGNTGELFF.

This chain links TRBV6-5 with TRBJ2-7; TRBD1 aligns across 12 bases. Trimming cost V 6 bases and J 5 bases; bases outside gene matches: 8. CDR3 length: 15 amino acids. From germline, CDR1 is MNHEY and CDR2 SVGAGI. The DNA for the CDR3 is TGTGCCAGCAGGAACCTAGGGACAGGGGGCAACGAGCAGTACTTC. Encoded protein: CASRNLGTGGNEQYF.

This rearrangement joins TRBV18 to TRBJ1-4; TRBD1 matches at 7 bases. The germline V gene encodes CDR1 KGHSH and CDR2 LQKENI. V dropped 0 bases and J dropped 8; count of bases not matched to a gene: 9. This CDR3 has 16 residues. The CDR3 sequence: CASSPPGRGREEKLFF. The CDR3, as DNA: TGTGCCAGCTCACCACCGGGGAGGGGGCGCGAGGAAAAACTGTTTTTT. The full variable domain, rest sourced from reference TRBV18 and TRBJ1-4, is NAGVMQNPRHLVRRRGQEARLRCSPMKGHSHVYWYRQLPEEGLKFMVYLQKENIIDESGMPKERFSAEFPKEGPSILRIQQVVRGDSAAYFCASSPPGRGREEKLFFGSGTQLSVL.

The rearrangement links TRBV6-1 to TRBJ2-7; the match to TRBD2 covers 9 bases. The CDR3 has 15 residues. J was trimmed by 6 bases and V by 1 base; bases with no gene match: 7. Germline CDR1 MNHNS, CDR2 SASEGT. The CDR3: CASSEVLAGKFEQYF. The CDR3 DNA is TGTGCCAGCAGTGAAGTTCTAGCGGGAAAATTCGAGCAGTACTTC.

V gene TRBV5-1 combines with J gene TRBJ1-4; 7 bases match TRBD1. Trimming cost V 3 bases and J 4 bases; bases outside gene matches: 6. This CDR3 contains 15 residues. Per germline, CDR1 SGHRS and CDR2 YFSETQ. CDR3 sequence: CASSYGDRDNEKLFF. The CDR3 DNA reads TGCGCCAGCAGCTATGGAGACAGGGATAATGAAAAACTGTTTTTT. Full variable domain (outside the CDR3, taken from reference TRBV5-1 and TRBJ1-4): KAGVTQTPRYLIKTRGQQVTLSCSPISGHRSVSWYQQTPGQGLQFLFEYFSETQRNKGNFPGRFSGRQFSNSRSEMNVSTLELGDSALYLCASSYGDRDNEKLFFGSGTQLSVL.

The chain employs TRBV7-9 and TRBJ1-1; possibly TRBD1 for D (6 bases). Germline V gene sequence: CDR1 SEHNR, CDR2 FQNEAQ (reference sequence). The CDR3 is made up of 17 amino acids. V shed 5 bases and J shed 0 bases, with 19 bases lying between them. The CDR3 sequence: CASSPDRRRKMNTEAFF. CDR3 DNA sequence: TGTGCCAGCAGCCCCGACAGGCGCCGGAAAATGAACACTGAAGCTTTCTTT. Complete variable domain (other parts from reference TRBV7-9 and TRBJ1-1): DTGVSQNPRHKITKRGQNVTFRCDPISEHNRLYWYRQTLGQGPEFLTYFQNEAQLEKSRLLSDRFSAERPKGSFSTLEIQRTEQGDSAMYLCASSPDRRRKMNTEAFFGQGTRLTVV.

The sample holds a few counts of this clone. The CDR3 spells CASSIQNEDEQYF. DNA for the CDR3: TGTGCCAGCAGTATCCAAAACGAGGACGAGCAGTACTTC. J is TRBJ2-7 and V is TRBV2; D ambiguous. The CDR3 totals 13 residues. Between the trimmed V and J ends, which lost 5 bases and 5 bases, there was a span of 13 bases. Germline CDR1 and CDR2: SNHLY and FYNNEI.

This chain links TRBV6-1 with TRBJ2-7; D tentatively fits TRBD1 or TRBD2 (5 bases each). V was trimmed by 1 base and J by 3 bases, leaving 13 bases between them. The CDR3 runs 15 residues. CDR1 and CDR2 from the germline V gene are MNHNS and SASEGT. The DNA of the CDR3 is TGTGCCAGCAGTGAAGGGGACGGGGCAATCTACGAGCAGTACTTC. It is translated as CASSEGDGAIYEQYF.

The chain joins TRBV6-5 to TRBJ1-5, with D possibly TRBD1 on 5 matching bases. Germline-derived CDR1 and CDR2 are MNHEY and SVGAGI. The CDR3 runs to 13 residues. V lost 6 bases, J lost 5 bases, and 11 bases lay in between. The CDR3 DNA sequence: TGTGCCAGCAGGTGGGGACGGGATCAGCCCCAGCATTTT. It encodes CASRWGRDQPQHF.

This chain connects TRBV7-9 to TRBJ2-3; 15 bases fit TRBD2. The junction had 8 bases not matched to a gene; V was cut back by 4 bases and J by 0 bases. This CDR3 is 19 amino acids long. The germline CDR1 and CDR2 sequences are SEHNR and FQNEAQ (reference sequence). CDR3 region: CASSSDGGLAGGSTDTQYF. In DNA, the CDR3 is TGTGCCAGCAGCTCAGACGGAGGACTAGCGGGAGGGAGCACAGATACGCAGTATTTT.

The genes are TRBV11-3 and TRBJ2-3; D might be TRBD1 (6 bases). Trimming stripped 5 bases from V and 3 bases from J, with 9 bases between. The CDR3 sequence is 13 residues long. Germline CDR1 reads SGHNT; CDR2 reads YENEEA. Here the CDR3 DNA reads TGTGCCAGCAGCATACAGGGAACAGATACGCAGTATTTT. Translating gives CASSIQGTDTQYF.

The chain recombines TRBV6-6 with TRBJ1-5, with a possible D match to TRBD1 (5 bases). CDR1 is MNHNY and CDR2 is SVGAGI in the germline V gene (reference sequence). This CDR3 is 14 amino acids long. V lost 5 bases and J 1 base, leaving 9 bases between the germline ends. The chain's CDR3 is CASSNRQSNQPQHF. The CDR3 DNA is TGTGCCAGCAGTAATAGACAGAGCAATCAGCCCCAGCATTTT.

V is TRBV14 and J is TRBJ2-2; no reliable D call. CDR1 is SGHDN, CDR2 FVKESK, per germline. The CDR3 covers 16 residues. Deletions cut 2 bases from V and 1 base from J, with 11 bases between. The DNA of the CDR3 is TGTGCCAGCAGCCAACTACTCCTGGAGAACACCGGGGAGCTGTTTTTT. Its translation: CASSQLLLENTGELFF.

CDR3 sequence reads: CASSFLEGATEAFF. CDR3 sequence (DNA): TGTGCCAGCAGCTTTCTGGAGGGGGCCACTGAAGCTTTCTTT. The J gene is TRBJ1-1, the V gene TRBV7-6, with 7 bases identical to TRBD1. CDR1 and CDR2 from the germline V gene are SGHVS and FNYEAQ. Trimming at V came to 3 bases and at J to 4 bases, leaving 5 bases not matched to a gene. The CDR3 runs 14 residues.

This sequence joins TRBV30 and TRBJ2-1; D not resolved. Germline CDR1 GTSNPN, CDR2 SVGIG (reference sequence). The CDR3 totals 17 residues. The V gene lost 3 bases and the J gene lost 5 bases, with 23 bases spanning the gap. CDR3 sequence reads: CAWRDVLGRKRDNEQFF. The CDR3 DNA reads as TGTGCCTGGAGGGACGTCCTTGGCAGGAAAAGAGACAATGAGCAGTTCTTC.

The V call is TRBV2, the J call TRBJ2-5; D call uncertain. Germline values: CDR1 SNHLY, CDR2 FYNNEI. The CDR3 runs 15 residues. V lost 4 bases and J lost 1, with 13 bases in between. The CDR3 DNA is TGTGCCAGCAGTGTGAGGCAGTTCCCCCAAGAGACCCAGTACTTC. Protein: CASSVRQFPQETQYF. Full variable domain (outside the CDR3, taken from reference TRBV2 and TRBJ2-5): EPEVTQTPSHQVTQMGQEVILRCVPISNHLYFYWYRQILGQKVEFLVSFYNNEISEKSEIFDDQFSVERPDGSNFTLKIRSTKLEDSAMYFCASSVRQFPQETQYFGPGTRLLVL.

V is TRBV7-2 and J is TRBJ1-1; 8 nucleotides agree with TRBD1. Trimming took 2 bases from V and 5 from J; bases not matched to a gene: 4. Germline V gene lookup returns CDR1 SGHTA and CDR2 FQGNSA. The CDR3 runs to 14 residues. CDR3 residues: CASSLQGAGTEAFF. CDR3 nucleotide sequence: TGTGCCAGCAGCTTACAGGGGGCCGGAACTGAAGCTTTCTTT.

In its sample, this clone was seen a few times. The rearrangement links TRBV7-2 to TRBJ1-2; 8 bases line up with TRBD1. This CDR3 region has 12 residues. Germline CDR1 SGHTA, CDR2 FQGNSA. V dropped 5 bases and J dropped 6; count of bases not matched to a gene: 2. The CDR3 loop is CASSLDRDGYTF. CDR3 coding DNA: TGTGCCAGCAGCCTGGACAGGGATGGCTACACCTTC.

The chain combines TRBV28 with TRBJ1-5, with a possible D match to TRBD1 (5 bases). Deletions cut 2 bases from V and 2 bases from J, with 7 bases between. The CDR3 is made up of 14 amino acids. Germline CDR1 MDHEN, CDR2 SYDVKM. CDR3 nucleotide sequence: TGTGCCAGCAGTTTAGGGACGGGCAATCAGCCCCAGCATTTT. Its protein product is CASSLGTGNQPQHF. The variable domain in full, with the rest retrieved from reference TRBV28 and TRBJ1-5, is DVKVTQSSRYLVKRTGEKVFLECVQDMDHENMFWYRQDPGLGLRLIYFSYDVKMKEKGDIPEGYSVSREKKERFSLILESASTNQTSMYLCASSLGTGNQPQHFGDGTRLSIL.

The DNA for the CDR3 is TGCGCCAGCAGCTTCGGGACAGGGCCCCACCGGCAGTACTTC. As protein: CASSFGTGPHRQYF. The gene calls are TRBV5-1 and TRBJ2-7, with TRBD1 identical over 9 bases. Trimming at V came to 2 bases and at J to 9 bases, leaving 9 bases not matched to a gene. CDR3 length equals 14 residues. Germline assignment: CDR1 SGHRS and CDR2 YFSETQ.

The chain is built from TRBV6-6 and TRBJ1-5; D gene unclear. Looked up from germline, CDR1 is MNHNY and CDR2 is SVGAGI (reference sequence). This CDR3 spans 13 amino acids. V dropped 8 bases and J dropped 2 bases, with 10 bases sitting between them. The CDR3 spells CASRMLGNQPQHF. For the CDR3, the DNA is TGTGCCAGCCGTATGTTGGGCAATCAGCCCCAGCATTTT.

The chain links TRBV7-2 to TRBJ2-7; D ambiguous. V gave up 7 bases and J gave up 3 bases, with 13 bases separating them. The CDR3 sequence is 13 residues long. CDR1 is SGHTA, CDR2 FQGNSA, per germline. CDR3: CASTFSASYEQYF. In DNA form, the CDR3 reads TGTGCCAGCACCTTCTCGGCTAGCTACGAGCAGTACTTC.

This clone was picked up a small number of times. This rearrangement joins TRBV7-2 to TRBJ1-2; D might be TRBD1 (5 bases). V lost 3 bases and J 2 bases, leaving 13 bases between the germline ends. The germline V gene encodes CDR1 SGHTA and CDR2 FQGNSA. The CDR3 loop spans 15 amino acids. CDR3 protein: CASSFSGDLNYGYTF. CDR3 coding DNA: TGTGCCAGCAGCTTTAGTGGGGACCTAAACTATGGCTACACCTTC.

The sample holds one count of this clone. The chain employs TRBV5-1 and TRBJ2-1; 10 nucleotides agree with TRBD1. Losses at the gene ends were 6 bases for V and 9 bases for J; bases not matched to a gene: 9. Germline CDR1 SGHRS, CDR2 YFSETQ. The CDR3 is made up of 14 amino acids. The CDR3 sequence: CASIVDRGLGEQFF. The CDR3, as DNA: TGCGCCAGCATTGTTGACAGGGGGCTAGGTGAGCAGTTCTTC. Variable domain in full (rest from reference TRBV5-1 and TRBJ2-1): KAGVTQTPRYLIKTRGQQVTLSCSPISGHRSVSWYQQTPGQGLQFLFEYFSETQRNKGNFPGRFSGRQFSNSRSEMNVSTLELGDSALYLCASIVDRGLGEQFFGPGTRLTVL.

The chain has TRBV5-1 and TRBJ1-5, with 9 bases that match TRBD1. In germline, CDR1 is SGHRS, CDR2 YFSETQ. V was pared by 0 bases and J by 7 bases, with 8 bases of the junction left unmatched. The CDR3 consists of 16 residues. CDR3 protein: CASSLVGTGLGQPQHF. For the CDR3, the DNA is TGCGCCAGCAGCTTGGTGGGGACAGGGTTGGGGCAGCCCCAGCATTTT.

The chain has TRBV7-9 and TRBJ2-7; tentative D call: TRBD2 (5 bases). Trimming removed 4 bases from V and 1 base from J, with 11 bases in between. This CDR3 region has 14 residues. The germline V gene encodes CDR1 SEHNR and CDR2 FQNEAQ (reference sequence). As DNA, the CDR3 is TGTGCCAGCAGCTATGGGCGGGTTTCCTACGAGCAGTACTTC. Protein product: CASSYGRVSYEQYF.